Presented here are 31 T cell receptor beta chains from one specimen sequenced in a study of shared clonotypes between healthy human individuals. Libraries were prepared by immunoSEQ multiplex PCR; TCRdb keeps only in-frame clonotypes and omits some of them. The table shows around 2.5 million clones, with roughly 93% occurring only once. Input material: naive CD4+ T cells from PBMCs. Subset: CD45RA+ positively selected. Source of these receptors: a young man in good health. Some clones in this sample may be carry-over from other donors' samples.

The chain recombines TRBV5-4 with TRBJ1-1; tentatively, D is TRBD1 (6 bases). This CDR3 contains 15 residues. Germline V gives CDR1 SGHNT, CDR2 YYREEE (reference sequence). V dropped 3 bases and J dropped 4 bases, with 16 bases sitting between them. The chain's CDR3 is CASSSPLGGLTEAFF. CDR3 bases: TGTGCCAGCAGCTCACCATTGGGGGGCCTCACTGAAGCTTTCTTT.

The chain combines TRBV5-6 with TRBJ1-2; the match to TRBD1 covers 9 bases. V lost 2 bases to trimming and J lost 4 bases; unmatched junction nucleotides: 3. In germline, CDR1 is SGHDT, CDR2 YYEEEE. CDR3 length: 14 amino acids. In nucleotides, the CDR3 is TGTGCCAGCAGCTTACAGGGGGCTGTCTATGGCTACACCTTC. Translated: CASSLQGAVYGYTF. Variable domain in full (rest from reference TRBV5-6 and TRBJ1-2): DAGVTQSPTHLIKTRGQQVTLRCSPKSGHDTVSWYQQALGQGPQFIFQYYEEEERQRGNFPDRFSGHQFPNYSSELNVNALLLGDSALYLCASSLQGAVYGYTFGSGTRLTVV.

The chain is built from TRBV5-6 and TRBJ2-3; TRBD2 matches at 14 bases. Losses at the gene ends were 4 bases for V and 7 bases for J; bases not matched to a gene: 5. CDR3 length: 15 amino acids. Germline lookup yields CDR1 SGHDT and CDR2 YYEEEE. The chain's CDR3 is CASSAGTSGRNTQYF. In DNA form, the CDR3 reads TGTGCCAGCAGCGCCGGGACTAGCGGGAGAAATACGCAGTATTTT. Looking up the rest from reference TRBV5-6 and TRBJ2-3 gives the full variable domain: DAGVTQSPTHLIKTRGQQVTLRCSPKSGHDTVSWYQQALGQGPQFIFQYYEEEERQRGNFPDRFSGHQFPNYSSELNVNALLLGDSALYLCASSAGTSGRNTQYFGPGTRLTVL.

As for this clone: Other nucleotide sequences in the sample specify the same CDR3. The CDR3 sequence is CASSSPGLAGYNEQFF. CDR3 bases: TGTGCCAGCAGTTCGCCTGGACTAGCGGGGTACAATGAGCAGTTCTTC. V and J are TRBV28 and TRBJ2-1; 12 nucleotides align to TRBD2. V gave up 4 bases and J gave up 4 bases; unmatched junction bases: 5. Germline CDR1 is MDHEN and CDR2 is SYDVKM. The CDR3 extends over 16 amino acids.

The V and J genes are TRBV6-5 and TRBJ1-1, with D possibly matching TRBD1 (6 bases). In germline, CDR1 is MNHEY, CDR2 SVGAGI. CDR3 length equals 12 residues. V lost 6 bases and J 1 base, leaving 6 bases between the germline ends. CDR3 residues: CASRGQNTEAFF. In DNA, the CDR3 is TGTGCCAGCAGGGGACAGAACACTGAAGCTTTCTTT.

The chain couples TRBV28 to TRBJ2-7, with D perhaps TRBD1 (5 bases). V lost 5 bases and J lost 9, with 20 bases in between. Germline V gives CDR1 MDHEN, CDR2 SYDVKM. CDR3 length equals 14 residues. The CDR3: CASSPYSGAFGQYF. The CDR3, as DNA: TGTGCCAGCAGTCCTTACAGTGGGGCTTTCGGGCAGTACTTC.

The CDR3 DNA reads TGTGCCAGCAGTTTTCTCGGGGCCAACGTCCTGACTTTC. Its protein product is CASSFLGANVLTF. The V and J genes are TRBV28 and TRBJ2-6; D is unclear. The ends were cut back, 3 bases at V and 4 bases at J, with 4 bases in the middle. The CDR3 consists of 13 residues. Germline CDR1 MDHEN, CDR2 SYDVKM.

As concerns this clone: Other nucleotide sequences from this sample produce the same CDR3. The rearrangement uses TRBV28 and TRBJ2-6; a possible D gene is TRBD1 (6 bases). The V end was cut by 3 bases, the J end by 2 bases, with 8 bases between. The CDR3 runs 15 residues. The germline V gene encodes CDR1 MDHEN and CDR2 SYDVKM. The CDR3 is CASSFKGAGANVLTF. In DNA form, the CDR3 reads TGTGCCAGCAGTTTTAAGGGGGCTGGGGCCAACGTCCTGACTTTC.

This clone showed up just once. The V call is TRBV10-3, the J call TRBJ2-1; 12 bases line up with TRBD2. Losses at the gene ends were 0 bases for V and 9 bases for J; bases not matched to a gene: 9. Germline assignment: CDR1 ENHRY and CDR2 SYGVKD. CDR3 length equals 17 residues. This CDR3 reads CAISESRGLAGRFEQFF. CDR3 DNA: TGTGCCATCAGTGAGTCTCGAGGACTAGCGGGAAGGTTTGAGCAGTTCTTC.

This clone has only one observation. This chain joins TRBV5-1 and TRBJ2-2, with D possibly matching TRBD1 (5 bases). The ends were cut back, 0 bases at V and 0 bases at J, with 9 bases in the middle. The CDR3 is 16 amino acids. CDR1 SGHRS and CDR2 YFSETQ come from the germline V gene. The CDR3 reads CASSLDGAANTGELFF. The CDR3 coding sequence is TGCGCCAGCAGCTTGGATGGGGCCGCGAACACCGGGGAGCTGTTTTTT.

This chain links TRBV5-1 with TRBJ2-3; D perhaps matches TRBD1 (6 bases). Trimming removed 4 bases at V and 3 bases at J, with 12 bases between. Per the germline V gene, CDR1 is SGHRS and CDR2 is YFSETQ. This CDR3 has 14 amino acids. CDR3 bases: TGCGCCAGCAGCCCCCTCCAGGGGACAGATACGCAGTATTTT. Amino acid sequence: CASSPLQGTDTQYF.

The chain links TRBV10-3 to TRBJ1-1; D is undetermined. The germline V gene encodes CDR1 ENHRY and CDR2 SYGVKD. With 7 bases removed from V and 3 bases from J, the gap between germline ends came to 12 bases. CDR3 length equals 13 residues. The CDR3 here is CAITQHPDTEAFF. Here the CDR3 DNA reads TGTGCCATCACCCAGCACCCGGACACTGAAGCTTTCTTT.

The CDR3 reads CASSLIKLAPYNEQFF. The CDR3 DNA reads as TGTGCCAGCAGTTTAATTAAGCTAGCACCCTACAATGAGCAGTTCTTC. This rearrangement joins TRBV27 to TRBJ2-1; a weak D match, TRBD2 (5 bases). Trimming took 2 bases from V and 2 from J, leaving 13 bases between them. Germline V lookup: CDR1 MNHEY, CDR2 SMNVEV (reference sequence). The CDR3 runs 16 residues.

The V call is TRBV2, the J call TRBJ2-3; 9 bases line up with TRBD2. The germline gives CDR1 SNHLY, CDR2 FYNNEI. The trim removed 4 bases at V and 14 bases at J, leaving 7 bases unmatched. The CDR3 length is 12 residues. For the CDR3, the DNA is TGTGCCAGCAGTGGGGCGGGAGGGCCCCTGTATTTT. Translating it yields CASSGAGGPLYF. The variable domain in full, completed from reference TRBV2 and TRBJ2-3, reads EPEVTQTPSHQVTQMGQEVILRCVPISNHLYFYWYRQILGQKVEFLVSFYNNEISEKSEIFDDQFSVERPDGSNFTLKIRSTKLEDSAMYFCASSGAGGPLYFGPGTRLTVL.

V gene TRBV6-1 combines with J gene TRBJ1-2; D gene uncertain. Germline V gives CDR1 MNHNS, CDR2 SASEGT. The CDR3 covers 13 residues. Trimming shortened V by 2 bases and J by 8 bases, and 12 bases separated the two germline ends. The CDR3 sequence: CASSEQVRLGYTF. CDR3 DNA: TGTGCCAGCAGTGAACAGGTCCGTTTGGGCTACACCTTC.

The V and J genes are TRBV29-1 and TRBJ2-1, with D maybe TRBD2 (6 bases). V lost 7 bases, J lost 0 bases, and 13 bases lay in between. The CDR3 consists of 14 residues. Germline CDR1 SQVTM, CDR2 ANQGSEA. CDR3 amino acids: CSAYSGPSYNEQFF. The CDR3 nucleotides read TGCAGCGCCTATAGCGGACCCTCCTACAATGAGCAGTTCTTC.

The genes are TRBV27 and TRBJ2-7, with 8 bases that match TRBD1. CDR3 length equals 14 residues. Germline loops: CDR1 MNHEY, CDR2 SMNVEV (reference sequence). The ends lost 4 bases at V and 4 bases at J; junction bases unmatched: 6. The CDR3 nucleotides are TGTGCCAGCAGTTCAAATCGACAGGGGTACGAGCAGTACTTC. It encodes CASSSNRQGYEQYF.

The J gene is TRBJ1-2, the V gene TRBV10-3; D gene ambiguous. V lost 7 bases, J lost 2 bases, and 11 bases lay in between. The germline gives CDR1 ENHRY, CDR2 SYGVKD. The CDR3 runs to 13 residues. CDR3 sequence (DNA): TGTGCCATCACCGGACCAACCAACTATGGCTACACCTTC. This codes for CAITGPTNYGYTF.

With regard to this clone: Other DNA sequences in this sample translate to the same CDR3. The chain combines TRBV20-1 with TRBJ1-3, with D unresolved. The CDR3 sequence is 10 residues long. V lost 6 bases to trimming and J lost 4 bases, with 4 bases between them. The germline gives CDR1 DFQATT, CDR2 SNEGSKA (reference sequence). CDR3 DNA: TGCAGTGCGGCCGGAAACACCATATATTTT. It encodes CSAAGNTIYF.

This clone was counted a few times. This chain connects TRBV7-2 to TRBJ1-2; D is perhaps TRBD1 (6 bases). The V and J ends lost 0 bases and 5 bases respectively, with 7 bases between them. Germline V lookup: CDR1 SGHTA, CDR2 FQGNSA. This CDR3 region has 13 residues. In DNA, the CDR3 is TGTGCCAGCAGCTTAGCCGGACAGTATGGCTACACCTTC. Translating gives CASSLAGQYGYTF.

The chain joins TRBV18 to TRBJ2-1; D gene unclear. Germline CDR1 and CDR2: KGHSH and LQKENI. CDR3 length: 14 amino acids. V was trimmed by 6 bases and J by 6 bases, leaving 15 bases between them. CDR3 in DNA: TGTGCCAGCTCGTTGCATCCGGGTAGCAATGAGCAGTTCTTC. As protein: CASSLHPGSNEQFF.

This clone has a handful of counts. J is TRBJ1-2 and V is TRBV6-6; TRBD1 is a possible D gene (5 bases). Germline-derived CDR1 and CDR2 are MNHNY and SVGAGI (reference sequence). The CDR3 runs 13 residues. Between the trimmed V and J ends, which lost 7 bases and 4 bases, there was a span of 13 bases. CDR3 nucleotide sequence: TGTGCCAGCACCGCGACAGCACTCTATGGCTACACCTTC. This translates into CASTATALYGYTF.

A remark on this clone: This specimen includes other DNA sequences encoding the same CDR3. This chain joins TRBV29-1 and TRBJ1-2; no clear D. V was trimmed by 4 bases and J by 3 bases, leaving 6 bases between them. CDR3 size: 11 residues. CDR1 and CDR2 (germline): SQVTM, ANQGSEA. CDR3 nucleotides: TGCAGCGTTGCTGGGTACTATGGCTACACCTTC. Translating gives CSVAGYYGYTF.

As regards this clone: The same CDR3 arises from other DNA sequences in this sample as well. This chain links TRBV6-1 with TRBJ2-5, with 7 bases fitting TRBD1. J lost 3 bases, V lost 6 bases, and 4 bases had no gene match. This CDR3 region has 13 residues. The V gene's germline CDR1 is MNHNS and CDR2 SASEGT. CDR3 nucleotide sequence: TGTGCCAGCAGGGCAGGGACAGAAGAGACCCAGTACTTC. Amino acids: CASRAGTEETQYF.

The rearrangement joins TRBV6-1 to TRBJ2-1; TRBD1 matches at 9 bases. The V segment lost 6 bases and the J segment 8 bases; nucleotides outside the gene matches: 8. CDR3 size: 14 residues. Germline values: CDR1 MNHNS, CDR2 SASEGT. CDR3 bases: TGTGCCAGCAGCCTTCATACAGGGGGCTATGAGCAGTTCTTC. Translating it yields CASSLHTGGYEQFF.

DNA of the CDR3: TGTGCCAGCAGCTCGGATCTGAAAGAGACCCAGTACTTC. Its protein product is CASSSDLKETQYF. The chain is built from TRBV7-6 and TRBJ2-5, with unresolved D. Trimming removed 4 bases from V and 3 bases from J, with 9 bases in between. Looked up from germline, CDR1 is SGHVS and CDR2 is FNYEAQ. This CDR3 has 13 amino acids.

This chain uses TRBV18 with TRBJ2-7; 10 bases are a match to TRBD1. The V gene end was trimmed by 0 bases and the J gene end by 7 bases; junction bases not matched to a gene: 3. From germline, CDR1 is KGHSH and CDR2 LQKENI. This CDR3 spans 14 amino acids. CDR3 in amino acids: CASSPPDRGKEQYF. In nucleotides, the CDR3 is TGTGCCAGCTCACCACCGGACAGGGGGAAGGAGCAGTACTTC.

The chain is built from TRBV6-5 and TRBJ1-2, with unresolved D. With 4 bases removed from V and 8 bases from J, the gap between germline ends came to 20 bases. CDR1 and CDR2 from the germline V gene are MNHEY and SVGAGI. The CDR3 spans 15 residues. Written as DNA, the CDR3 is TGTGCCAGCAGTTTGAGTCCCATCCTAGGTCACGGCTACACCTTC. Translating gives CASSLSPILGHGYTF.

DNA of the CDR3: TGTGCCAGCAGCTTCGGGACGGGGAATTACTACGAGCAGTACTTC. As protein: CASSFGTGNYYEQYF. The chain recombines TRBV7-2 with TRBJ2-7, with D perhaps being TRBD1 or TRBD2 (5 bases each). The CDR3 is made up of 15 amino acids. With 3 bases removed from V and 3 bases from J, the gap between germline ends came to 15 bases. Germline assignment: CDR1 SGHTA and CDR2 FQGNSA. The whole variable domain, filled in from reference TRBV7-2 and TRBJ2-7, reads GAGVSQSPSNKVTEKGKDVELRCDPISGHTALYWYRQSLGQGLEFLIYFQGNSAPDKSGLPSDRFSAERTGGSVSTLTIQRTQQEDSAVYLCASSFGTGNYYEQYFGPGTRLTVT.

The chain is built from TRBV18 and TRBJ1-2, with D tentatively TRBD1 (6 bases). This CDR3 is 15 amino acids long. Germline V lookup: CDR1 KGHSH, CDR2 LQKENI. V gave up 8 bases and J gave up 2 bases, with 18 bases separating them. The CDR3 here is CASHTGGPRNYGYTF. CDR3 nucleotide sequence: TGTGCCAGCCACACCGGGGGGCCCAGGAACTATGGCTACACCTTC.

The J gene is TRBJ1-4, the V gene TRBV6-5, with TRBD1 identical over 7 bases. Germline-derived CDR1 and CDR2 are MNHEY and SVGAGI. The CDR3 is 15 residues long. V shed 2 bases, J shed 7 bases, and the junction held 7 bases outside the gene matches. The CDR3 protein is CASSYARGLREKLFF. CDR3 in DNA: TGTGCCAGCAGTTACGCCAGGGGGTTGCGTGAAAAACTGTTTTTT.